One and the same sample provided the 29 T cell receptor beta chains below, sequenced in a study of blood T cell repertoires in COVID-19. Sequencing used immunoSEQ multiplex PCR; TCRdb keeps in-frame clones, though not all of them. The table shows 250,000 to 350,000 clones, with 70% to 90% occurring only once. Sequenced material: peripheral blood. The source is a woman in her 50s with COVID-19, enrolled during active disease.

This chain connects TRBV14 to TRBJ1-1; D may be TRBD1 (5 bases). The CDR3 loop spans 15 amino acids. Germline values: CDR1 SGHDN, CDR2 FVKESK. V was trimmed by 3 bases and J by 4 bases, leaving 15 bases between them. CDR3 DNA: TGTGCCAGCAGCCACAGGACCCGGGGGGGCACTGAAGCTTTCTTT. As protein: CASSHRTRGGTEAFF.

The genes are TRBV28 and TRBJ1-2; TRBD1 matches at 8 bases. Germline CDR1 and CDR2: MDHEN and SYDVKM. The CDR3 length is 16 residues. Germline trimming cut 5 bases from V and 0 bases from J; bases unmatched to any gene: 8. The CDR3 is CASSPGGTLTNYGYTF. The CDR3 nucleotides read TGTGCCAGCAGTCCAGGGGGCACTTTAACTAACTATGGCTACACCTTC.

This clone was seen a few times. The rearrangement uses TRBV5-1 and TRBJ1-2, with a possible D match to TRBD1 (6 bases). This CDR3 has 17 residues. Between the trimmed V and J ends, which lost 2 bases and 0 bases, there was a span of 17 bases. CDR1 and CDR2 from the germline V gene are SGHRS and YFSETQ. The CDR3 here is CASSLTPNRDTNYGYTF. The CDR3, as DNA: TGCGCCAGCAGCTTAACCCCCAACCGGGACACTAACTATGGCTACACCTTC.

J is TRBJ1-4 and V is TRBV25-1; D ambiguous. Germline V gives CDR1 MGHDK, CDR2 SYGVNS. This CDR3 region has 15 residues. V dropped 4 bases and J dropped 0 bases, with 9 bases sitting between them. The CDR3 nucleotides read TGTGCCAGCAGTGTACTCGAACCAACTAATGAAAAACTGTTTTTT. Translated, it gives CASSVLEPTNEKLFF.

This clone was counted only a few times. The rearrangement links TRBV30 to TRBJ1-1; D unclear. V was clipped by 8 bases and J by 4 bases, with 8 bases between them. Germline loops: CDR1 GTSNPN, CDR2 SVGIG (reference sequence). This CDR3 has 10 amino acids. The CDR3 is CAASGTEAFF. The CDR3 region has the DNA TGTGCCGCATCGGGCACTGAAGCTTTCTTT.

This sequence joins TRBV3-1 (or the pseudogene TRBV3-2) and TRBJ2-5, with D unclear. This CDR3 is 10 amino acids long. Germline V gives CDR1 LGHDT, CDR2 YNNKEL (reference sequence). Trimming cost V 6 bases and J 5 bases, with 4 bases left between them. CDR3 sequence (DNA): TGTGCCAGCAGTCTGGAGACCCAGTACTTC. Encoded protein: CASSLETQYF.

The rearrangement links TRBV19 to TRBJ2-7; the match to TRBD2 covers 7 bases. This CDR3 has 15 residues. Germline V gene data show CDR1 as LNHDA and CDR2 as SQIVND (reference sequence). V trimming: 3 bases; J trimming: 0 bases; junction bases outside the gene matches: 5. The CDR3 reads CASSIVAGASYEQYF. The CDR3 DNA is TGTGCCAGTAGTATCGTGGCGGGAGCCTCCTACGAGCAGTACTTC. The full variable domain, rest sourced from reference TRBV19 and TRBJ2-7, is DGGITQSPKYLFRKEGQNVTLSCEQNLNHDAMYWYRQDPGQGLRLIYYSQIVNDFQKGDIAEGYSVSREKKESFPLTVTSAQKNPTAFYLCASSIVAGASYEQYFGPGTRLTVT.

V gene TRBV19 combines with J gene TRBJ1-1; 7 bases map to TRBD1. This CDR3 is built from 14 residues. Unmatched junction bases numbered 5, after V lost 3 bases and J lost 4 bases. The V gene's germline CDR1 is LNHDA and CDR2 SQIVND (reference sequence). CDR3 amino acids: CASSMGSGGTEAFF. As DNA, the CDR3 is TGTGCCAGTAGTATGGGGTCAGGGGGCACTGAAGCTTTCTTT.

V gene TRBV6-4 combines with J gene TRBJ2-7, with D possibly being TRBD2 (5 bases). This CDR3 is 12 amino acids long. V lost 10 bases and J 5 bases, leaving 15 bases between the germline ends. The germline CDR1 and CDR2 sequences are MRHNA and SNTAGT. The CDR3 here is CATPRGRDEQYF. CDR3 DNA sequence: TGTGCCACCCCCCGGGGAAGGGACGAGCAGTACTTC.

CDR3 nucleotides: TGTGCCAGCAGTTACCGCCTACTAGCGGGAGCTCTCGAGCAGTACTTC. It translates to CASSYRLLAGALEQYF. This chain joins TRBV6-2 or TRBV6-3 and TRBJ2-7; 11 bases match TRBD2. The germline CDR1 and CDR2 sequences are MNHEY and SVGEGT. This CDR3 comprises 16 residues. V lost 2 bases and J lost 6; bases outside the gene matches: 9.

The chain is built from TRBV27 and TRBJ1-2; D not certain. V was trimmed by 7 bases and J by 4 bases, leaving 13 bases between them. This CDR3 comprises 13 residues. Per the germline V gene, CDR1 is MNHEY and CDR2 is SMNVEV (reference sequence). CDR3 amino acids: CASTPFIGYGYTF. DNA of the CDR3: TGTGCCAGCACCCCTTTCATCGGCTATGGCTACACCTTC.

V usage is TRBV5-4 and J usage is TRBJ2-7; 8 bases line up with TRBD1. V trimming: 4 bases; J trimming: 1 base; junction bases outside the gene matches: 4. The CDR3 totals 14 residues. In germline, CDR1 is SGHNT, CDR2 YYREEE (reference sequence). The CDR3 here is CASSDRQGSYEQYF. The CDR3 DNA sequence: TGTGCCAGCAGCGATCGACAGGGGTCCTACGAGCAGTACTTC.

The chain couples TRBV27 to TRBJ1-1; the match to TRBD1 covers 7 bases. Germline CDR1 reads MNHEY; CDR2 reads SMNVEV (reference sequence). CDR3 length: 14 residues. With 3 bases clipped from V and 7 bases from J, the junction kept 8 bases outside the gene matches. The DNA for the CDR3 is TGTGCCAGCAGTTTCCACCCGGGACAGCATGAAGCTTTCTTT. Translating gives CASSFHPGQHEAFF.

The gene calls are TRBV18 and TRBJ1-2; 7 bases map to TRBD1. CDR1 is KGHSH and CDR2 is LQKENI in the germline V gene. The V and J ends lost 2 bases and 14 bases, in that order; junction bases with no gene match: 11. This CDR3 region has 13 residues. CDR3 nucleotides: TGTGCCAGCTCACCAGGAAAGGAGGGGGCGAAGACCTTC. This gives the protein CASSPGKEGAKTF.

This clone was detected only once. V usage is TRBV11-3 and J usage is TRBJ2-7; 14 nucleotides agree with TRBD2. J lost 2 bases, V lost 5 bases, and 5 bases had no gene match. Germline V gene lookup returns CDR1 SGHNT and CDR2 YENEEA. The CDR3 runs 16 residues. CDR3 sequence reads: CASSPGLAGGPYEQYF. The CDR3 coding sequence is TGTGCCAGCAGCCCAGGACTAGCGGGAGGCCCCTACGAGCAGTACTTC.

This clone is a singleton in its sample. The rearrangement uses TRBV30 and TRBJ2-7; 8 nucleotides line up with TRBD2. The J segment lost 3 bases and the V segment lost 5 bases, leaving 9 bases of the junction unmatched. Germline CDR1 reads GTSNPN; CDR2 reads SVGIG (reference sequence). The CDR3 contains 14 residues. CDR3 loop: CAWSYGGGSYEQYF. In DNA form, the CDR3 reads TGTGCCTGGTCATACGGGGGGGGCAGCTACGAGCAGTACTTC.

The CDR3 loop reads CATRGTGTDTQYF. The CDR3 DNA follows: TGTGCCACCAGAGGGACAGGCACAGATACGCAGTATTTT. The V gene is TRBV24-1, the J gene TRBJ2-3; 7 positions match TRBD1. The CDR3 is 13 amino acids. Germline V CDR1 and CDR2: KGHDR, SFDVKD. The J segment lost 1 base and the V segment lost 7 bases, leaving 1 base of the junction unmatched.

The rearrangement links TRBV7-9 to TRBJ2-1; possibly TRBD1 for D (5 bases). The germline V and J ends were trimmed by 5 bases and 8 bases, with 19 bases remaining between them. CDR3 length equals 15 residues. CDR1 SEHNR and CDR2 FQNEAQ come from the germline V gene (reference sequence). DNA of the CDR3: TGTGCCAGCAGCATAGGACACGGAAAAGGCCATGAGCAGTTCTTC. It yields the protein CASSIGHGKGHEQFF.

About this clone: Other DNA sequences in this sample translate to the same CDR3. This sequence joins TRBV19 and TRBJ1-1; 9 nucleotides line up with TRBD1. V shed 5 bases and J 1 base; nucleotides not matched to a gene: 2. The CDR3 is made up of 14 amino acids. In germline, CDR1 is LNHDA, CDR2 SQIVND (reference sequence). CDR3 DNA sequence: TGTGCCAGTAGTCGGGGACAGGGGAACACTGAAGCTTTCTTT. Amino acid sequence: CASSRGQGNTEAFF.

This chain links TRBV5-1 with TRBJ2-7; 11 nucleotides agree with TRBD1. The CDR3 has 15 residues. V shed 0 bases, J shed 2 bases, and the junction held 1 base outside the gene matches. Germline assignment: CDR1 SGHRS and CDR2 YFSETQ. The DNA for the CDR3 is TGCGCCAGCAGCTTGGGGGACAGGGGGACCTACGAGCAGTACTTC. As protein: CASSLGDRGTYEQYF.

The chain links TRBV5-1 to TRBJ1-1; no reliable D call. The CDR3 is 15 residues long. Germline CDR1 and CDR2: SGHRS and YFSETQ. V lost 3 bases and J 2 bases, leaving 14 bases between the germline ends. CDR3 in amino acids: CASSSGSGDNTEAFF. CDR3 sequence (DNA): TGCGCCAGCAGCTCCGGCTCGGGTGATAACACTGAAGCTTTCTTT. Full variable domain (remainder filled in from reference TRBV5-1 and TRBJ1-1): KAGVTQTPRYLIKTRGQQVTLSCSPISGHRSVSWYQQTPGQGLQFLFEYFSETQRNKGNFPGRFSGRQFSNSRSEMNVSTLELGDSALYLCASSSGSGDNTEAFFGQGTRLTVV.

V gene TRBV19 combines with J gene TRBJ2-1; 9 positions match TRBD2. Trimming removed 0 bases from V and 2 bases from J; junction bases left unmatched: 11. CDR1 is LNHDA, CDR2 SQIVND, per germline (reference sequence). This CDR3 spans 19 amino acids. As DNA, the CDR3 is TGTGCCAGTAGTATAGACGGGACTAGCCCTTTCGGTACCTACAATGAGCAGTTCTTC. Residues: CASSIDGTSPFGTYNEQFF. Full variable domain (missing parts from reference TRBV19 and TRBJ2-1): DGGITQSPKYLFRKEGQNVTLSCEQNLNHDAMYWYRQDPGQGLRLIYYSQIVNDFQKGDIAEGYSVSREKKESFPLTVTSAQKNPTAFYLCASSIDGTSPFGTYNEQFFGPGTRLTVL.

V usage is TRBV3-1 (or the pseudogene TRBV3-2) and J usage is TRBJ2-7; 7 nucleotides match TRBD1. V trimming: 5 bases; J trimming: 7 bases; junction bases outside the gene matches: 5. In germline, CDR1 is LGHDT, CDR2 YNNKEL (reference sequence). The CDR3 spans 12 residues. CDR3 bases: TGTGCCAGCAGCTACAGGGGTGGTGAGCAGTACTTC. This gives the protein CASSYRGGEQYF.

The chain employs TRBV30 and TRBJ1-2, with D tentatively TRBD1 (5 bases). This CDR3 spans 13 amino acids. Deletions cut 0 bases from V and 4 bases from J, with 9 bases between. CDR1 and CDR2 from the germline V gene are GTSNPN and SVGIG (reference sequence). CDR3 amino acids: CAWSVRRVYGYTF. The CDR3 coding sequence is TGTGCCTGGAGTGTACGCAGGGTCTATGGCTACACCTTC.

The genes are TRBV7-2 and TRBJ1-2; 8 bases match TRBD1. CDR3 length: 16 residues. The ends lost 5 bases at V and 8 bases at J; junction bases unmatched: 16. The germline V gene encodes CDR1 SGHTA and CDR2 FQGNSA. The CDR3 loop reads CASSPGTGSDWGGYTF. CDR3 in DNA: TGTGCCAGCAGCCCCGGGACAGGATCTGACTGGGGGGGCTACACCTTC.

The rearrangement uses TRBV2 and TRBJ1-4, with 7 bases matching TRBD1. Germline assignment: CDR1 SNHLY and CDR2 FYNNEI. With V trimmed by 7 bases and J by 7 bases, 9 bases remained unmatched. CDR3 length equals 14 residues. The CDR3 spells CASNPNRGGEKLFF. The CDR3 nucleotides read TGTGCCAGCAACCCTAACAGGGGCGGTGAAAAACTGTTTTTT.

The chain employs TRBV27 and TRBJ2-7, with 9 bases identical to TRBD1. Germline lookup yields CDR1 MNHEY and CDR2 SMNVEV (reference sequence). This CDR3 region has 20 residues. Unmatched junction bases numbered 18, after V lost 3 bases and J lost 0 bases. The CDR3 bases are TGTGCCAGCAGTTTCGCCGCCAGAGGACAGGGGTACTTGAGCTCCTACGAGCAGTACTTC. Its protein product is CASSFAARGQGYLSSYEQYF.

This chain uses TRBV7-2 with TRBJ1-2; 9 bases are a match to TRBD1. Germline lookup yields CDR1 SGHTA and CDR2 FQGNSA. V lost 3 bases, J lost 4 bases, and 3 bases stayed unmatched. This CDR3 is 14 amino acids long. The CDR3 nucleotides read TGTGCCAGCAGCTTCGGGACAGGGATCTATGGCTACACCTTC. It translates to CASSFGTGIYGYTF.

The chain employs TRBV15 and TRBJ1-1; 11 bases line up with TRBD1. The CDR3 has 17 amino acids. Germline CDR1 reads LNHNV; CDR2 reads YYDKDF (reference sequence). With 2 bases clipped from V and 2 bases from J, the junction kept 7 bases outside the gene matches. The CDR3 DNA sequence: TGTGCCACCAGCAGACCTCCGGGACAGGGGGTCAACACTGAAGCTTTCTTT. Residues: CATSRPPGQGVNTEAFF.